This entry describes one T cell receptor beta chain. The antigen this receptor binds is unknown. Germline is not matched at one junction end, which may reflect a read error. Preparation of the library involved PCR. This sample was sequenced with an Illumina HiSeq 4000. Bulk TCR libraries were made following a previously described method, with the TCR primers given in Table S5. Purification of total RNA was performed with the Qiagen AllPrep DNA/RNA kit. Before analysis, reads from multiple sequencing runs of the same library were pooled. In the original analysis: Reads were retained only if an exact TCR constant sequence was present, and the retained reads were trimmed to 150 nt and grouped according to their 12-nt molecular barcodes. Reads in each barcode group were sub-clustered using a 15% Levenshtein threshold, and a quality-weighted consensus sequence was built for each RNA molecule. Non-functional sequences were removed, as were lower-count sequences one edit away from another. On the basis of fitting two negative binomial distributions, barcode sub-clusters with fewer than 20% of the maximum read count were discarded. The raw public reads went through TCRdb reprocessing: fastp at Q25, MiXCR clone calling, in-frame beta chains kept. Records with the same CDR3 protein are collapsed into one entry carrying the most frequent genes and DNA. It is TCRdb's table, rather than the study itself, that gives the V and J calls and clone size. The sample table lists some 100,000 distinct CDR3 sequences, 15% to 20% of them with a count of one. Together, the top ten hold roughly 0.93% of the sample.

Libraries of naive CD8 T cells were generated from roughly 21,000 to 960,000 sorted cells, with 10%, 30% or 50% of the purified RNA used. Naive CD8 T cells, defined as CD8+CD4-CCR7+CD45RA+, were FACS-sorted into RLT Plus buffer on a BD FACSAria II. To test detection sensitivity, Jurkat RNA equal to over nine TCR copies was added to samples of roughly 17,000-1,100,000 naive CD8 T cells. CD8 T cells were enriched using RosetteSep CD8+ T Cell Enrichment Cocktail and Ficoll-Paque, and the enriched cells then underwent ACK red cell lysis. The germline V gene provides CDR1 MGHRA and CDR2 YSYEKL. Inclusive of the bounding cysteine and phenylalanine, the CDR3 is 15 residues long. The entry retains the CDR3 DNA only, 45 bases that are in frame from base 1. This entry belongs to a study of molecular identifiers for immune sequencing clone quantification (dated by TCRdb to the late 2010s). General notes on the study: In a replicate experiment, RNA from 20,000 or 100,000 naive CD8 T cells was split into five aliquots, four of which were sequenced. The study was a methods study using CD8 T cells to benchmark molecular-identifier clustering-based TCR repertoire sequencing (MIDCIRS) and TCR RNA copy counting.

General findings and caveats noted by the study authors: The naive libraries included spiked-in Jurkat TCR RNA (roughly ten copies' worth), and this Jurkat TCR RNA is not part of the donor repertoire. Clones above 20 RNA copies held over 99% of molecules in CMV-specific effector cells but under 1% in naive cells. Spiked-in Jurkat TCR RNA equal to a single cell's worth was reported to be detectable even within one million naive CD8 T cells. Highly expanded clone sizes could be underestimated if identical TCR molecules share a barcode. When barcode sub-clustering was left out, chimeric consensus sequences inflated TCR diversity, with chimeras reaching as high as 47%. Modeling indicated around 3.2 TCR RNA copies recovered per cell, compared with 7.5 to 10 by digital PCR, which implies a capture efficiency of approximately 29%.

The clonotype was recovered from a human donor in good health. Some libraries in this study had Jurkat cell RNA spiked in. Recombination connected TRBV4-1 to TRBJ2-3, and TRBD1 matches 8 of the central bases. The specimen sequenced was naive CD8+ T cells from blood, with Jurkat cell RNA spiked in. Reading the label with the study, this specimen's cell subset or site is: FACS-sorted CD8+CD4-CCR7+CD45RA+ naive T cells. The CDR3 reads CASSKQGAEADAQYF. The sequenced DNA: TGCGCCAGCAGCAAGCAGGGGGCTGAAGCAGATGCGCAGTATTTT.